This T cell receptor beta chain is from a study of molecular identifiers for immune sequencing clone quantification. Study-wide context: Split five ways in replicates, RNA from roughly 20,000 or 100,000 naive CD8 cells had four portions sequenced.

Study-level points and caveats: Investigators reportedly could detect spiked Jurkat TCR RNA from one cell among around 930,000 naive cells.

From the PCR reads, TCRdb called clonotypes with MiXCR, one entry per CDR3 protein. The sample carries 400,000 to 600,000 distinct CDR3 sequences, 20% to 25% recorded once. The authors sorted naive CD8 T cells as CD8+CD4-CCR7+CD45RA+. V dropped 4 bases and J dropped 3 bases, with 13 bases sitting between them. The CDR3 sequence is 16 residues long. Germline-derived CDR1 and CDR2 are LGHNA and YSLEER. With regard to this clonotype: Antigen specificity is unknown.

The sequenced sample consisted of naive CD8+ T cells from blood, with Jurkat cell RNA spiked in. Noted subset: FACS-sorted CD8+CD4-CCR7+CD45RA+ naive T cells. The chain joins TRBV4-3 to TRBJ2-6; weak D call: TRBD2 (5 bases). This receptor was obtained from a human donor in good health. Some libraries in this study had Jurkat cell RNA spiked in. The DNA of the CDR3 is TGCGCCAGCAGCCCCTCCGAGGGTGATGGGGCCAACGTCCTGACTTTC. Amino acid sequence: CASSPSEGDGANVLTF.